This TCR beta chain originates from a study of blood T cell repertoires in COVID-19. Study in general: The United States, Italy and Spain supplied acute and convalescent COVID-19 samples.

In the original processing: Amplification with reference gene primers provided the estimates of nucleated cell counts. Repertoires were generated with immunoSEQ multiplex PCR, while TCRdb's copy carries only in-frame clones and drops some. V and J calls plus clone size are reproduced from that table; the DNA served to infer D and trimming. Of 78,000 or so clones listed, roughly four fifths are singletons. V lost 2 bases, J lost 0 bases, and 11 bases lay in between. This CDR3 spans 15 amino acids. Germline CDR1 WNHNN, CDR2 SYGVQD (reference sequence). V gene TRBV10-1 combines with J gene TRBJ2-7, with D uncertain. The TCR comes from an elderly man with acute or convalescent COVID-19. Sequencing was performed on peripheral blood. The CDR3, as DNA: TGCGCCAGCAGTGAGGGTCAGGCGAGCTCCTACGAGCAGTACTTC. It codes for CASSEGQASSYEQYF.